A single sample is the source of the 10 T cell receptor beta chains below, sequenced in a study of immune characterization of retroperitoneal liposarcoma. MiXCR, applied by TCRdb to the PCR reads, yields one record per CDR3 protein. Of about 12,000 distinct CDR3 sequences in the sample, roughly 44% were seen once. The sequenced sample consisted of tumor tissue. These receptor sequences come from a female donor with retroperitoneal liposarcoma.

The chain couples TRBV10-3 to TRBJ1-2; possibly TRBD1 for D (6 bases). CDR3 length equals 17 residues. Trimming took off 6 bases at V and 8 bases at J, with 28 bases between the two ends. Per the germline V gene, CDR1 is ENHRY and CDR2 is SYGVKD. The CDR3 region has the DNA TGTGCCATCAGGGCCGGGGCAGGGGAGCAAAATGAAGAAGGCTACACCTTC. It encodes CAIRAGAGEQNEEGYTF.

This rearrangement joins TRBV6-1 to TRBJ2-5; D may be TRBD2 (6 bases). Trimming removed 7 bases from V and 1 base from J, with 28 bases in between. The CDR3 is 19 amino acids. CDR1 is MNHNS, CDR2 SASEGT, per germline. CDR3 residues: CASKKRGTSRGRVQETQYF. In DNA, the CDR3 is TGTGCCAGCAAAAAACGGGGAACTAGCAGAGGCCGGGTCCAAGAGACCCAGTACTTC.

This clonotype has only one observation. This chain connects TRBV14 to TRBJ2-6, with D hard to call. The germline V and J ends were trimmed by 0 bases and 0 bases, with 9 bases remaining between them. Germline V gene sequence: CDR1 SGHDN, CDR2 FVKESK. The CDR3 is made up of 17 amino acids. CDR3 bases: TGTGCCAGCAGCCAAGATTTCGGCTTCTCTGGGGCCAACGTCCTGACTTTC. It is translated as CASSQDFGFSGANVLTF.

As regards this clonotype: Here the CDR3 omits its conserved ending phenylalanine or tryptophan, so a read error is the likely source. The chain is built from TRBV6-1 and TRBJ2-3, with D possibly matching TRBD1 (5 bases). The end of the DNA fits TRBJ1-5 better, so the J call may be wrong. Germline V lookup: CDR1 MNHNS, CDR2 SASEGT. The CDR3 has 18 residues. CDR3 amino acids: CASSEGFVFQGSTDNQHS. CDR3 DNA: TGTGCCAGCAGTGAAGGTTTTGTGTTTCAGGGAAGCACAGATAATCAGCATTCT.

In DNA form, the CDR3 reads TGTGCCACCAGTGATACTCGGACAGGGGGCGCGGAGACCCAGTTCTTC. Translating it yields CATSDTRTGGAETQFF. The genes are TRBV24-1 and TRBJ2-1, with 11 bases lining up with TRBD1. J gave up 13 bases and V 3 bases, and 13 bases lay outside the gene matches. Per germline, CDR1 KGHDR and CDR2 SFDVKD. The CDR3 spans 16 residues.

This clonotype is medium-sized (0.01 to 0.1%) within its sample. CDR3 in amino acids: CASADTPYEQYF. In DNA form, the CDR3 reads TGTGCCAGCGCCGACACTCCCTACGAGCAGTACTTC. The V and J genes are TRBV6-1 and TRBJ2-1; D is undetermined. The J call may not be correct, given that the DNA end is closer to TRBJ2-7. Germline loops: CDR1 MNHNS, CDR2 SASEGT. This CDR3 is built from 12 residues.

Turning to this clonotype: Because it lacks the conserved phenylalanine or tryptophan at the end, this CDR3 is likely a read error. This chain links TRBV7-6 with TRBJ2-1; 8 bases fit TRBD1. The tail of the sequence fits TRBJ2-5 better, so the J call may be wrong. The CDR3 sequence is 14 residues long. Germline CDR1 and CDR2: SGHVS and FNYEAQ. DNA for the CDR3: TGTGCCAGCAGCTTCGGACAGGGCCAAGAGACCCAGTACACC. This translates into CASSFGQGQETQYT.

This chain links TRBV7-6 with TRBJ2-1, with TRBD2 identical over 12 bases. The V gene's germline CDR1 is SGHVS and CDR2 FNYEAQ. The CDR3 length is 14 residues. Trimming removed 5 bases from V and 8 bases from J; junction bases left unmatched: 4. For the CDR3, the DNA is TGTGCCAGCAGCACTAGCGGGAGGTCTTATGAGCAGTTCTTC. Translated: CASSTSGRSYEQFF.

V is TRBV27 and J is TRBJ2-3; 9 positions agree with TRBD1. The CDR3 runs 12 residues. J gave up 15 bases and V 5 bases, and 9 bases lay outside the gene matches. Germline V CDR1 and CDR2: MNHEY, SMNVEV (reference sequence). The CDR3 DNA sequence: TGTGCCAGCAGTGATCCGGGACAGGGAGAATATTTT. It specifies CASSDPGQGEYF.

In this sample, this clonotype turned up many times. The chain employs TRBV6-1 and TRBJ2-3; 13 bases align to TRBD2. J gave up 4 bases and V 3 bases, and 1 base lay outside the gene matches. The CDR3 sequence is 15 residues long. The germline gives CDR1 MNHNS, CDR2 SASEGT. This chain's CDR3 is CASSETSGGPDTQYF. As DNA, the CDR3 is TGTGCCAGCAGTGAGACTAGCGGGGGGCCAGATACGCAGTATTTT.